This T cell receptor (beta chain) was found in a study of blood T cell repertoires in COVID-19. Trimming stripped 4 bases from V and 7 bases from J, with 9 bases between. The CDR3 covers 11 residues. CDR1 and CDR2 (germline): SGHKS, YYEKEE (reference sequence). Sequencing used immunoSEQ multiplex PCR; TCRdb keeps in-frame clones, though not all of them. The sample yields about 230,000 clones, around 80% seen once. A few counts support this clone. The receptor was derived from a woman of 80 years or more with active or convalescent COVID-19. The chain uses TRBV5-5 and TRBJ2-7; D is possibly TRBD1 (5 bases). Input material: peripheral blood. CDR3 protein: CASSVRDEQYF. CDR3 DNA: TGTGCCAGCAGCGTCAGGGATGAGCAGTACTTC.